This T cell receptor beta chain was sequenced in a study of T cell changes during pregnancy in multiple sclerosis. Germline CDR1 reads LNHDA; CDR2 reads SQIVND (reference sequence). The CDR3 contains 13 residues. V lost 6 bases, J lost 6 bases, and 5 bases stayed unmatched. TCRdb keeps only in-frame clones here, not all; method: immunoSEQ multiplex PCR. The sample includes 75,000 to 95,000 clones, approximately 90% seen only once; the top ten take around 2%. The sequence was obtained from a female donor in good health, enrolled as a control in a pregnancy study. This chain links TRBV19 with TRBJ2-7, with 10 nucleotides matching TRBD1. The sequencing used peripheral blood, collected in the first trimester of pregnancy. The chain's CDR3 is CASSGDRGSEQYF. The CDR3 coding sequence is TGTGCCAGTAGCGGGGACAGGGGTTCCGAGCAGTACTTC.